These 8 T cell receptor beta chains came from one sample sequenced in a study of cytomegalovirus exposure and HLA in healthy donors. Only in-frame clones appear in the TCRdb table, and some are missing; sequencing was by immunoSEQ multiplex PCR. The table lists 150,000 to 200,000 clones, almost 85% of them singletons. Sequences were obtained from PBMCs. All receptors come from a man aged 25 to 40 in good health and CMV-seropositive.

V usage is TRBV7-3 and J usage is TRBJ2-3, with D perhaps matching TRBD1 (7 bases). V lost 5 bases to trimming and J lost 0 bases, with 12 bases between them. There are 15 residues in the CDR3. CDR1 is SGHTA and CDR2 is FQGTGA in the germline V gene. CDR3 in DNA: TGTGCCAGCAGCCCAGGGGGACTGAGCACAGATACGCAGTATTTT. Protein product: CASSPGGLSTDTQYF.

This clone was seen a few times. The chain joins TRBV5-6 to TRBJ2-7; 11 nucleotides match TRBD2. Per the germline V gene, CDR1 is SGHDT and CDR2 is YYEEEE. The CDR3 has 16 amino acids. The junction had 9 bases not matched to a gene; V was cut back by 4 bases and J by 3 bases. The CDR3: CASSPFSGGAVYEQYF. The CDR3 DNA reads as TGTGCCAGCAGCCCCTTTAGCGGGGGGGCGGTCTACGAGCAGTACTTC.

The chain carries TRBV7-8 and TRBJ2-7, with 12 nucleotides matching TRBD2. The CDR3 length is 15 residues. Germline CDR1 is SGHVS and CDR2 is FQNEAQ. The junction had 4 bases not matched to a gene; V was cut back by 5 bases and J by 2 bases. The CDR3 region is CASSPTSGGAYEQYF. CDR3 DNA: TGTGCCAGCAGCCCGACTAGCGGGGGAGCCTACGAGCAGTACTTC.

The chain links TRBV5-1 to TRBJ2-5; 8 nucleotides line up with TRBD2. Germline-derived CDR1 and CDR2 are SGHRS and YFSETQ. The junction had 7 bases not matched to a gene; V was cut back by 2 bases and J by 4 bases. The CDR3 runs 15 residues. CDR3 loop: CASSFSRSGGETQYF. For the CDR3, the DNA is TGCGCCAGCAGCTTTTCGAGAAGCGGGGGAGAGACCCAGTACTTC. The full variable domain, with the rest looked up from reference TRBV5-1 and TRBJ2-5, is KAGVTQTPRYLIKTRGQQVTLSCSPISGHRSVSWYQQTPGQGLQFLFEYFSETQRNKGNFPGRFSGRQFSNSRSEMNVSTLELGDSALYLCASSFSRSGGETQYFGPGTRLLVL.

The chain links TRBV5-1 to TRBJ1-4; 7 bases match TRBD1. The CDR3 sequence is 16 residues long. The germline V gene has CDR1 SGHRS and CDR2 YFSETQ. Losses at the gene ends were 2 bases for V and 2 bases for J; bases not matched to a gene: 6. CDR3 DNA sequence: TGCGCCAGCAGCTTTACAGGGGTATTTACTAATGAAAAACTGTTTTTT. This sequence encodes CASSFTGVFTNEKLFF.

The chain combines TRBV4-1 with TRBJ2-7; D may be TRBD2 (5 bases). The CDR3 sequence is 15 residues long. Trimming left V 1 base short and J 0 bases short, with 10 bases between. Germline-derived CDR1 and CDR2 are MGHRA and YSYEKL. CDR3 region: CASSQGLPSSYEQYF. The CDR3, as DNA: TGCGCCAGCAGCCAAGGACTACCAAGCTCCTACGAGCAGTACTTC.

V usage is TRBV6-4 and J usage is TRBJ2-1, with D perhaps TRBD2 (7 bases). Trimming stripped 6 bases from V and 6 bases from J, with 18 bases between. Looked up from germline, CDR1 is MRHNA and CDR2 is SNTAGT. This CDR3 comprises 15 residues. The CDR3 spells CASRLVGGGSNEQFF. As DNA, the CDR3 is TGTGCCAGCAGGCTCGTAGGGGGGGGCTCCAATGAGCAGTTCTTC.

The chain is built from TRBV4-2 and TRBJ2-3, with 9 bases identical to TRBD2. Trimming cost V 4 bases and J 1 base; bases outside gene matches: 12. CDR1 is LGHNA and CDR2 is YNFKEQ in the germline V gene. The CDR3 has 18 residues. This CDR3 reads CASSPWGREGGGTDTQYF. DNA of the CDR3: TGTGCCAGCAGCCCCTGGGGGCGGGAGGGAGGGGGCACAGATACGCAGTATTTT.